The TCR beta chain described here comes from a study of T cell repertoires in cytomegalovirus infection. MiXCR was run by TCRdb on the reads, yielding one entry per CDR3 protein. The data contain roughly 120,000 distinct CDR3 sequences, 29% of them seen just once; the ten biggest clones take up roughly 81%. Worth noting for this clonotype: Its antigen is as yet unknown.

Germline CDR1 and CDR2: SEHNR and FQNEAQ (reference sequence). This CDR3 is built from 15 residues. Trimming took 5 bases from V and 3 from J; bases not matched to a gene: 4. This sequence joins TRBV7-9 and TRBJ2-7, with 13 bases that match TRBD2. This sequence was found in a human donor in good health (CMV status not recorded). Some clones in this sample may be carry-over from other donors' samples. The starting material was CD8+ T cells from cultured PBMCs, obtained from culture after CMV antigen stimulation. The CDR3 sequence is CASSPGLAGDYEQYF. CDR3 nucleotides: TGTGCCAGCAGCCCCGGACTAGCGGGGGACTACGAGCAGTACTTC.